This T cell receptor (beta chain) is drawn from a study of T cell responses to AZD1222 COVID-19 vaccine. In the case of this clone: Its antigen is unidentified.

Germline V gene lookup returns CDR1 SGHTA and CDR2 FQGNSA. This CDR3 has 16 amino acids. V was pared by 5 bases and J by 0 bases, with 14 bases between. Method: immunoSEQ multiplex PCR; TCRdb's copy keeps in-frame clones and lacks some. This table holds roughly 100,000 clones, approximately 87% found once. Overall study findings and caveats: Elevations in Spike-specific TCR breadth and depth followed administration of two AZD1222 doses. Just a handful of AZD1222 recipients were seropositive at baseline.

The source was peripheral blood, collected on day 0 of AZD1222 vaccination. This TCR was recovered from an adult in good health. This chain joins TRBV7-2 and TRBJ1-3; no definite D call. The CDR3, as DNA: TGTGCCAGCAGCCTCTCGGGAGCAAGCTCTGGAAACACCATATATTTT. Translating it yields CASSLSGASSGNTIYF.